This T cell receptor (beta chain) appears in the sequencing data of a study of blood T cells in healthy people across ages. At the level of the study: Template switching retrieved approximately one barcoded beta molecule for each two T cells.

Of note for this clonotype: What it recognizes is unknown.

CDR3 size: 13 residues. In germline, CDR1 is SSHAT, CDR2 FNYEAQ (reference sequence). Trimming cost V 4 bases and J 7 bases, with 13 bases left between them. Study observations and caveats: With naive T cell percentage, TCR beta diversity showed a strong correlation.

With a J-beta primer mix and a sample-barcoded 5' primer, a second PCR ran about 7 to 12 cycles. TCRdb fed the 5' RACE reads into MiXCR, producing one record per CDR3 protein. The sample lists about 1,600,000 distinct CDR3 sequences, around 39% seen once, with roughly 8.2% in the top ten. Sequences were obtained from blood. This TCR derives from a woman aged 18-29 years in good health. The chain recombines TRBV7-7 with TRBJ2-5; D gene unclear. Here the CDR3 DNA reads TGTGCCAGCAGCTCTTCCGGCGGAGCGACCCAGTACTTC. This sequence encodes CASSSSGGATQYF.